This TCR beta chain emerged from a study of cytomegalovirus exposure and HLA in healthy donors. Study information: There were approximately 400 genotyped donors. Of these, about 81% fell in the genetic ancestry cluster associated with self-reported Caucasian donors.

PCR employed 60 Vbeta and 13 Jbeta primers. Libraries were prepared by immunoSEQ multiplex PCR; TCRdb keeps only in-frame clonotypes and omits some of them. This table has approximately 130,000 clones, about 80% appearing once. V was pared by 5 bases and J by 8 bases, with 11 bases of the junction left unmatched. The CDR3 runs 14 residues. Per the germline V gene, CDR1 is MDHEN and CDR2 is SYDVKM. Overall study findings and caveats: Cytomegalovirus association was listed for approximately 160 TCR beta chains.

Comment on this clone: What it binds is not known.

The gene calls are TRBV28 and TRBJ1-2; 7 bases are shared with TRBD1. This TCR derives from a man aged 45-65 years in good health and CMV-seronegative. The sample was PBMCs. The DNA of the CDR3 is TGTGCCAGCAGTCCTCCCGACAGGGTTAACGGCTACACCTTC. Encoded protein: CASSPPDRVNGYTF.